The clone carrying this T cell receptor (beta chain) was recorded a few times. Looked up from germline, CDR1 is SGDLS and CDR2 is YYNGEE. The CDR3 sequence is 15 residues long. V shed 0 bases and J shed 7 bases, with 14 bases lying between them. The data were taken from a study of T cells of healthy individuals. One entry per CDR3 protein results from TCRdb running MiXCR on the 5' RACE reads. This table holds more than 85,000 distinct CDR3 sequences, 17% found once. The J gene is TRBJ1-5, the V gene TRBV9; D gene unclear. The clonotype was recovered from a human donor in good health. In DNA, the CDR3 is TGTGCCAGCAGCGTAGATCTGGGGAAGGAACAGCCCCAGCATTTT. Translating it yields CASSVDLGKEQPQHF.